Presented here are 27 T cell receptor beta chains from one specimen sequenced in a study of blood T cell repertoires in COVID-19. The data were produced by immunoSEQ multiplex PCR, yet TCRdb's version contains in-frame clones alone and is incomplete. There are around 100,000 clones in the sample; roughly 85% occur only once, and more than 1.5% lies in the top ten. The source material was peripheral blood. The receptors shown here come from a woman in her 70s with active or convalescent COVID-19.

The chain recombines TRBV9 with TRBJ2-1; 7 bases match TRBD2. The CDR3 totals 15 residues. CDR1 SGDLS and CDR2 YYNGEE come from the germline V gene. V gave up 1 base and J gave up 2 bases; unmatched junction bases: 3. CDR3 bases: TGTGCCAGCAGCGTAACGGGGGGTACCTACAATGAGCAGTTCTTC. This gives the protein CASSVTGGTYNEQFF.

The chain carries TRBV11-3 and TRBJ2-1; TRBD2 matches at 11 bases. The CDR3 loop spans 20 amino acids. Germline V gene data show CDR1 as SGHNT and CDR2 as YENEEA. Losses at the gene ends were 0 bases for V and 0 bases for J; bases not matched to a gene: 10. The CDR3 DNA is TGTGCCAGCAGCTTAGACCCGGGACTAGCGGTCCGGCCCTCCTACAATGAGCAGTTCTTC. Translation gives CASSLDPGLAVRPSYNEQFF.

V and J are TRBV3-1 (or the pseudogene TRBV3-2) and TRBJ1-5; possibly TRBD1 for D (5 bases). CDR1 is LGHDT and CDR2 is YNNKEL in the germline V gene (reference sequence). Trimming stripped 0 bases from V and 7 bases from J, with 13 bases between. CDR3 size: 15 residues. CDR3 bases: TGTGCCAGCAGCCAAGACGCAGGGTTCGCGCAGCCCCAGCATTTT. Amino acid sequence: CASSQDAGFAQPQHF.

The chain has TRBV10-3 and TRBJ2-7, with 7 nucleotides matching TRBD1. The germline gives CDR1 ENHRY, CDR2 SYGVKD. V gave up 10 bases and J gave up 3 bases; unmatched junction bases: 9. The CDR3 runs to 13 residues. The CDR3 loop reads CATLGQDRYEQYF. The CDR3 DNA reads as TGTGCCACCCTCGGACAGGACCGCTACGAGCAGTACTTC.

This chain uses TRBV18 with TRBJ2-1, with TRBD2 matching 7 bases. This CDR3 contains 16 residues. CDR1 KGHSH and CDR2 LQKENI come from the germline V gene. The V segment lost 1 base and the J segment 5 bases; nucleotides outside the gene matches: 8. CDR3 sequence: CASSPLPASGDNEQFF. The CDR3 nucleotides are TGTGCCAGCTCACCACTTCCGGCTAGCGGTGACAATGAGCAGTTCTTC.

The table lists this clone with a few counts. This chain connects TRBV28 to TRBJ1-2; TRBD1 aligns across 7 bases. The CDR3 is 13 amino acids. Per germline, CDR1 MDHEN and CDR2 SYDVKM. V lost 4 bases and J lost 8; bases outside the gene matches: 7. The CDR3 sequence: CASSSASTGGYTF. The CDR3 coding sequence is TGTGCCAGCAGTTCCGCCTCGACAGGGGGCTACACCTTC.

The chain's CDR3 is CASSLNSGQFTDTQYF. The DNA of the CDR3 is TGTGCCAGCAGCTTGAACTCGGGACAGTTCACAGATACGCAGTATTTT. V usage is TRBV11-2 and J usage is TRBJ2-3; 7 bases fit TRBD1. CDR1 SGHAT and CDR2 FQNNGV come from the germline V gene. V lost 3 bases and J lost 2; bases outside the gene matches: 8. The CDR3 spans 16 residues.

The chain combines TRBV5-6 with TRBJ1-6; no reliable D call. The germline gives CDR1 SGHDT, CDR2 YYEEEE. V lost 1 base and J lost 4, with 9 bases in between. The CDR3 is 15 amino acids. The CDR3 reads CASSLRGSYNSPLHF. For the CDR3, the DNA is TGTGCCAGCAGCTTGCGAGGCAGTTATAATTCACCCCTCCACTTT. The variable domain in full, completed from reference TRBV5-6 and TRBJ1-6, reads DAGVTQSPTHLIKTRGQQVTLRCSPKSGHDTVSWYQQALGQGPQFIFQYYEEEERQRGNFPDRFSGHQFPNYSSELNVNALLLGDSALYLCASSLRGSYNSPLHFGNGTRLTVT.

The rearrangement links TRBV4-2 to TRBJ2-2, with 10 bases aligning to TRBD2. CDR3 length equals 18 residues. Germline CDR1 reads LGHNA; CDR2 reads YNFKEQ. Unmatched junction bases numbered 8, after V lost 1 base and J lost 3 bases. CDR3 in DNA: TGTGCCAGCAGCCAAGGAGGATCTAGCGGGGGAGACACCGGGGAGCTGTTTTTT. This gives the protein CASSQGGSSGGDTGELFF.

This chain uses TRBV7-2 with TRBJ1-5, with D unclear. CDR3 length: 14 residues. From germline, CDR1 is SGHTA and CDR2 FQGNSA. V shed 1 base and J shed 5 bases, with 9 bases lying between them. The DNA of the CDR3 is TGTGCCAGCAGCTTAGGCTATCGGGATCAGCCCCAGCATTTT. This translates into CASSLGYRDQPQHF.

The J gene is TRBJ2-7, the V gene TRBV3-1 (or the pseudogene TRBV3-2), with 11 bases identical to TRBD2. This CDR3 has 16 residues. CDR1 and CDR2 from the germline V gene are LGHDT and YNNKEL (reference sequence). J was trimmed by 1 base and V by 4 bases; bases with no gene match: 6. The CDR3 DNA is TGTGCCAGCAGCCGAAGACTAGCGGGGACTTCCTACGAGCAGTACTTC. The encoded protein is CASSRRLAGTSYEQYF.

The chain couples TRBV5-1 to TRBJ2-1; maybe TRBD1 (6 bases). Per germline, CDR1 SGHRS and CDR2 YFSETQ. CDR3 length equals 14 residues. V lost 5 bases and J 9 bases, leaving 18 bases between the germline ends. CDR3 coding DNA: TGCGCCAGCAGGCGTAGCGCAGGGGCGGTTGAGCAGTTCTTC. Its protein is CASRRSAGAVEQFF.

Turning to this clone: An end of the junction differs from the germline gene, which may be a read error. The chain joins TRBV7-7 to TRBJ2-1, with D possibly TRBD1 on 6 matching bases. Looked up from germline, CDR1 is SSHAT and CDR2 is FNYEAQ (reference sequence). The CDR3 loop spans 13 amino acids. The CDR3 reads CASSLDRQNEQFF. The CDR3 DNA is TGTGCTAGCAGCTTAGACAGGCAGAATGAGCAGTTCTTC.

V and J are TRBV5-1 and TRBJ2-7; 9 bases agree with TRBD2. V shed 2 bases, J shed 2 bases, and the junction held 5 bases outside the gene matches. The germline V gene has CDR1 SGHRS and CDR2 YFSETQ. The CDR3 consists of 15 residues. CDR3 sequence (DNA): TGCGCCAGCAGCTTACACGGCGGGGGGGCCTACGAGCAGTACTTC. It yields the protein CASSLHGGGAYEQYF.

The DNA of the CDR3 is TGCAGCGTTGAGGAGTACAGGGGGAACATTCAGTACTTC. Protein: CSVEEYRGNIQYF. The chain recombines TRBV29-1 with TRBJ2-4; 8 bases are shared with TRBD1. The CDR3 length is 13 residues. Trimming removed 3 bases from V and 7 bases from J; junction bases left unmatched: 5. CDR1 SQVTM and CDR2 ANQGSEA come from the germline V gene. Filled out from reference TRBV29-1 and TRBJ2-4, the complete variable domain reads SAVISQKPSRDICQRGTSLTIQCQVDSQVTMMFWYRQQPGQSLTLIATANQGSEATYESGFVIDKFPISRPNLTFSTLTVSNMSPEDSSIYLCSVEEYRGNIQYFGAGTRLSVL.

This rearrangement joins TRBV4-3 to TRBJ1-6; D is ambiguous. The CDR3 contains 16 residues. With 0 bases removed from V and 9 bases from J, the gap between germline ends came to 15 bases. Germline values: CDR1 LGHNA, CDR2 YSLEER. Here the CDR3 reads CASSQDLRLAGSPLHF. The DNA for the CDR3 is TGCGCCAGCAGCCAAGACCTTCGGCTAGCAGGTTCACCCCTCCACTTT.

V usage is TRBV7-9 and J usage is TRBJ1-4; D is unclear. Germline CDR1 SEHNR, CDR2 FQNEAQ (reference sequence). This CDR3 spans 13 amino acids. Trimming pared 3 bases from V and 5 bases from J, leaving 7 bases between. CDR3 nucleotide sequence: TGTGCCAGCAGCTTTTCCCAGAATGAAAAACTGTTTTTT. This sequence encodes CASSFSQNEKLFF.

The J gene is TRBJ2-7, the V gene TRBV18; TRBD1 matches 9 bases. Looked up from germline, CDR1 is KGHSH and CDR2 is LQKENI. With 6 bases clipped from V and 6 bases from J, the junction kept 18 bases outside the gene matches. CDR3 length: 17 amino acids. The CDR3 DNA is TGTGCCAGCTCCCCATGGGGGGAAGACAGGGGGATAAGCGAGCAGTACTTC. It translates to CASSPWGEDRGISEQYF.

This clone was seen more than once but under ten times. J is TRBJ2-7 and V is TRBV10-3; D possibly corresponds to TRBD1 (6 bases). The CDR3 totals 13 residues. CDR1 and CDR2 from the germline V gene are ENHRY and SYGVKD. V was clipped by 0 bases and J by 6 bases, with 9 bases between them. This chain's CDR3 is CAISESGAGEQYF. In DNA, the CDR3 is TGTGCCATCAGTGAGTCGGGGGCGGGCGAGCAGTACTTC.

The gene calls are TRBV5-5 and TRBJ2-3; TRBD1 is a possible D gene (5 bases). Germline lookup yields CDR1 SGHKS and CDR2 YYEKEE (reference sequence). V gave up 1 base and J gave up 3 bases, with 12 bases separating them. The CDR3 length is 15 residues. The CDR3 spells CASSLRQGRTDTQYF. DNA of the CDR3: TGTGCCAGCAGCTTGAGGCAGGGAAGGACAGATACGCAGTATTTT.

The chain links TRBV7-2 to TRBJ2-1; possible D gene TRBD2, 6 bases. This CDR3 comprises 16 residues. V shed 1 base and J shed 1 base, with 11 bases lying between them. Germline V lookup: CDR1 SGHTA, CDR2 FQGNSA. The CDR3 region is CASSLGRGTSYNEQFF. The CDR3, as DNA: TGTGCCAGCAGCTTAGGGCGCGGGACGTCCTACAATGAGCAGTTCTTC.

This chain connects TRBV11-3 to TRBJ2-7; maybe TRBD1 (5 bases). The V end was cut by 6 bases, the J end by 1 base, with 19 bases between. This CDR3 contains 16 residues. CDR1 is SGHNT and CDR2 is YENEEA in the germline V gene. The CDR3 nucleotides read TGTGCCAGCAGTTCGTCTGGGCAGGGTCGGTCCTACGAGCAGTACTTC. Protein sequence: CASSSSGQGRSYEQYF.

The CDR3 loop is CASSHGTANTGELFF. In DNA, the CDR3 is TGTGCCAGCAGCCATGGGACAGCGAACACCGGGGAGCTGTTTTTT. The chain employs TRBV3-1 (or the pseudogene TRBV3-2) and TRBJ2-2; 7 bases map to TRBD1. CDR1 is LGHDT and CDR2 is YNNKEL in the germline V gene (reference sequence). The CDR3 is 15 residues long. The J segment lost 0 bases and the V segment lost 3 bases, leaving 1 base of the junction unmatched.

The CDR3 DNA reads TGTGCCAGCTCACCATCGACAGGTTTGGATGAGCAGTTCTTC. Protein: CASSPSTGLDEQFF. The V gene is TRBV18, the J gene TRBJ2-1; TRBD1 might be the D (6 bases). Trimming took 2 bases from V and 8 from J, leaving 13 bases between them. Germline-derived CDR1 and CDR2 are KGHSH and LQKENI. The CDR3 loop spans 14 amino acids. The variable domain in full, with the rest retrieved from reference TRBV18 and TRBJ2-1, is NAGVMQNPRHLVRRRGQEARLRCSPMKGHSHVYWYRQLPEEGLKFMVYLQKENIIDESGMPKERFSAEFPKEGPSILRIQQVVRGDSAAYFCASSPSTGLDEQFFGPGTRLTVL.

About this clone itself: Relative to the germline gene, one junction end is altered; a read error may explain this. V gene TRBV7-7 combines with J gene TRBJ2-5; 8 bases match TRBD1. The CDR3 has 16 amino acids. The germline V gene encodes CDR1 SSHAT and CDR2 FNYEAQ (reference sequence). CDR3 DNA sequence: TGTGCTAGCAGCACGAATTCTGGGACAGGCCAAGAGACCCAGTACTTC. Translating gives CASSTNSGTGQETQYF.

The V and J genes are TRBV19 and TRBJ2-5; maybe TRBD1 (5 bases). Trimming removed 3 bases at V and 5 bases at J, with 10 bases between. This CDR3 has 13 amino acids. CDR1 LNHDA and CDR2 SQIVND come from the germline V gene (reference sequence). The CDR3 nucleotides read TGTGCCAGTAGTATCGGCAGGGTTGAGACCCAGTACTTC. Translation: CASSIGRVETQYF.

The J gene is TRBJ2-5, the V gene TRBV11-2; 7 nucleotides match TRBD2. V trimming: 4 bases; J trimming: 5 bases; junction bases outside the gene matches: 10. CDR3 length: 15 residues. Germline V gene lookup returns CDR1 SGHAT and CDR2 FQNNGV. CDR3 in DNA: TGTGCCAGCAGCTCAACCGGGACTATACTTGAGACCCAGTACTTC. It specifies CASSSTGTILETQYF.